The next 13 T cell receptor beta chains were all read from a single sample in a study of blood T cell repertoires in COVID-19. The repertoire was sequenced with immunoSEQ multiplex PCR; TCRdb's copy has only in-frame clones and lacks some. The data contain approximately 300,000 clones, roughly 86% of them singletons. Source material: peripheral blood. The receptors shown here come from a woman in her 50s with acute or convalescent COVID-19.

The chain uses TRBV24-1 and TRBJ1-5, with TRBD1 as a possible D gene (5 bases). The length of the CDR3 is 14 residues. V was cut by 3 bases and J by 5 bases, with 10 bases left in between. Looked up from germline, CDR1 is KGHDR and CDR2 is SFDVKD. The CDR3 is CATSDPQGDQPQHF. Written as DNA, the CDR3 is TGTGCCACCAGTGATCCCCAGGGCGATCAGCCCCAGCATTTT.

The chain employs TRBV5-1 and TRBJ2-1; D unclear. Looked up from germline, CDR1 is SGHRS and CDR2 is YFSETQ. The CDR3 length is 14 residues. V lost 0 bases to trimming and J lost 6 bases, with 10 bases between them. The CDR3 bases are TGCGCCAGCAGCTTGGCACCAGACACCAATGAGCAGTTCTTC. It encodes CASSLAPDTNEQFF.

This chain joins TRBV15 and TRBJ2-1; 9 nucleotides line up with TRBD2. V lost 0 bases and J lost 8; bases outside the gene matches: 11. The CDR3 length is 17 residues. In germline, CDR1 is LNHNV, CDR2 YYDKDF (reference sequence). CDR3 coding DNA: TGTGCCACCAGCAGAGACCCAATAGCGGGAGAATCCGATGAGCAGTTCTTC. Residues: CATSRDPIAGESDEQFF.

This chain links TRBV7-8 with TRBJ1-2; 7 bases match TRBD1. This CDR3 spans 17 amino acids. The ends lost 5 bases at V and 6 bases at J; junction bases unmatched: 18. The germline gives CDR1 SGHVS, CDR2 FQNEAQ. The CDR3 sequence: CASSRWQGGFSANGYTF. In nucleotides, the CDR3 is TGTGCCAGCAGCCGGTGGCAGGGGGGTTTTTCGGCGAATGGCTACACCTTC.

This rearrangement joins TRBV9 to TRBJ1-2; 9 bases are a match to TRBD1. Germline V lookup: CDR1 SGDLS, CDR2 YYNGEE. The junction had 5 bases not matched to a gene; V was cut back by 4 bases and J by 10 bases. This CDR3 has 12 residues. The CDR3: CASSFDRGDYTF. The CDR3 coding sequence is TGTGCCAGCAGCTTCGACAGGGGGGACTACACCTTC.

Written as DNA, the CDR3 is TGTGCCAGCTCAGAACTAGCGGGAGATAGAACAGATACGCAGTATTTT. Protein: CASSELAGDRTDTQYF. The chain recombines TRBV18 with TRBJ2-3, with TRBD2 matching 11 bases. The CDR3 runs to 16 residues. With 5 bases clipped from V and 3 bases from J, the junction kept 7 bases outside the gene matches. From germline, CDR1 is KGHSH and CDR2 LQKENI. Together with reference TRBV18 and TRBJ2-3, the CDR3 gives the full variable domain: NAGVMQNPRHLVRRRGQEARLRCSPMKGHSHVYWYRQLPEEGLKFMVYLQKENIIDESGMPKERFSAEFPKEGPSILRIQQVVRGDSAAYFCASSELAGDRTDTQYFGPGTRLTVL.

This chain uses TRBV28 with TRBJ2-7; 9 nucleotides agree with TRBD1. The germline V gene encodes CDR1 MDHEN and CDR2 SYDVKM. The ends lost 7 bases at V and 0 bases at J; junction bases unmatched: 4. There are 14 residues in the CDR3. Here the CDR3 reads CASTETGGSYEQYF. The CDR3 DNA is TGTGCCAGCACCGAGACAGGGGGCTCCTACGAGCAGTACTTC. The full variable domain, with the rest looked up from reference TRBV28 and TRBJ2-7, is DVKVTQSSRYLVKRTGEKVFLECVQDMDHENMFWYRQDPGLGLRLIYFSYDVKMKEKGDIPEGYSVSREKKERFSLILESASTNQTSMYLCASTETGGSYEQYFGPGTRLTVT.

The genes are TRBV11-2 and TRBJ2-1; D gene unclear. CDR1 SGHAT and CDR2 FQNNGV come from the germline V gene. The CDR3 length is 16 residues. Between the trimmed V and J ends, which lost 1 base and 2 bases, there was a span of 12 bases. DNA for the CDR3: TGTGCCAGCAGCTTAGTAGAATACCAACCCTACAATGAGCAGTTCTTC. Its protein is CASSLVEYQPYNEQFF.

V gene TRBV7-2 combines with J gene TRBJ1-5, with D possibly TRBD1 on 6 matching bases. Germline-derived CDR1 and CDR2 are SGHTA and FQGNSA. With 3 bases removed from V and 5 bases from J, the gap between germline ends came to 11 bases. There are 14 residues in the CDR3. CDR3 region: CASSFVPGDQPQHF. The CDR3 DNA reads as TGTGCCAGCAGCTTTGTCCCAGGGGATCAGCCCCAGCATTTT.

This chain links TRBV5-8 with TRBJ2-5; 9 bases agree with TRBD1. The CDR3 spans 16 residues. The germline V gene encodes CDR1 SGHTS and CDR2 YDEGEE. V was pared by 0 bases and J by 5 bases, with 8 bases of the junction left unmatched. The CDR3 protein is CASSLGTGVSPETQYF. In DNA, the CDR3 is TGTGCCAGCAGCTTGGGGACAGGGGTCAGTCCGGAGACCCAGTACTTC.

The chain has TRBV7-2 and TRBJ2-1; 11 bases align to TRBD2. CDR1 is SGHTA and CDR2 is FQGNSA in the germline V gene. The CDR3 has 15 residues. J gave up 6 bases and V 6 bases, and 7 bases lay outside the gene matches. The CDR3 nucleotides are TGTGCCAGCAGACTGGGGACTAGCGGCCTCAATGAGCAGTTCTTC. This translates into CASRLGTSGLNEQFF.

The rearrangement links TRBV30 to TRBJ2-3, with 11 bases matching TRBD2. With V trimmed by 2 bases and J by 6 bases, 7 bases remained unmatched. This CDR3 is built from 15 residues. Germline V lookup: CDR1 GTSNPN, CDR2 SVGIG (reference sequence). The CDR3 protein is CAWSIAGGPGDTQYF. CDR3 bases: TGTGCCTGGAGTATAGCGGGAGGGCCAGGGGATACGCAGTATTTT.

The table lists this clone with a few counts. The rearrangement uses TRBV29-1 and TRBJ1-1, with D tentatively TRBD1 (5 bases). CDR3 size: 11 residues. Germline values: CDR1 SQVTM, CDR2 ANQGSEA. V lost 8 bases and J 3 bases, leaving 10 bases between the germline ends. CDR3 loop: CSPGLHTEAFF. CDR3 nucleotide sequence: TGCAGCCCGGGACTCCACACTGAAGCTTTCTTT.